The clone carrying this T cell receptor (beta chain) has only one observation. Method: immunoSEQ multiplex PCR; TCRdb's copy keeps in-frame clones and lacks some. In the table there are over 60,000 clones, around 90% of which are singletons. The sample originates from a study of radiotherapy plus CTLA-4 blockade in lung cancer. Whole-study context: Disease control was achieved by around 30% of patients, and objective responses by 18%.

Focal radiation was given together with CTLA-4 blockade (ipilimumab) to patients with chemo-refractory metastatic non-small-cell lung cancer. This sequence was found in a human donor with non-small cell lung cancer that progressed on radiotherapy plus ipilimumab. The sample was peripheral blood, taken from a patient treated with radiotherapy plus ipilimumab.

CDR3 protein: CAWSVGRGPNGYTF. CDR3 nucleotides: TGTGCCTGGAGTGTGGGTAGGGGGCCGAATGGCTACACCTTC. The V and J genes are TRBV30 and TRBJ1-2, with 7 bases that match TRBD1. Germline lookup yields CDR1 GTSNPN and CDR2 SVGIG (reference sequence). The CDR3 loop spans 14 amino acids. V shed 0 bases, J shed 6 bases, and the junction held 7 bases outside the gene matches.